This TCR beta chain was sequenced for a study of molecular identifiers for immune sequencing clone quantification. V dropped 3 bases and J dropped 2 bases, with 8 bases sitting between them. CDR3 length: 13 residues. Germline V gives CDR1 DFQATT, CDR2 SNEGSKA (reference sequence). TCRdb processed the PCR reads anew with MiXCR; each CDR3 protein has one entry. The table lists 300,000 to 400,000 distinct CDR3 sequences, 24% of them singletons. In this sample, this clonotype turned up many times. The material sequenced was naive CD8+ T cells from blood, with Jurkat cell RNA spiked in. The subset here: FACS-sorted CD8+CD4-CCR7+CD45RA+ naive T cells. V usage is TRBV20-1 and J usage is TRBJ1-3; D is unclear. This clonotype originated in a human donor in good health. Some libraries in this study had Jurkat cell RNA spiked in. This chain's CDR3 is CSASSRTGNTIYF. The CDR3 nucleotides read TGCAGTGCTAGTAGCCGGACTGGAAACACCATATATTTT.